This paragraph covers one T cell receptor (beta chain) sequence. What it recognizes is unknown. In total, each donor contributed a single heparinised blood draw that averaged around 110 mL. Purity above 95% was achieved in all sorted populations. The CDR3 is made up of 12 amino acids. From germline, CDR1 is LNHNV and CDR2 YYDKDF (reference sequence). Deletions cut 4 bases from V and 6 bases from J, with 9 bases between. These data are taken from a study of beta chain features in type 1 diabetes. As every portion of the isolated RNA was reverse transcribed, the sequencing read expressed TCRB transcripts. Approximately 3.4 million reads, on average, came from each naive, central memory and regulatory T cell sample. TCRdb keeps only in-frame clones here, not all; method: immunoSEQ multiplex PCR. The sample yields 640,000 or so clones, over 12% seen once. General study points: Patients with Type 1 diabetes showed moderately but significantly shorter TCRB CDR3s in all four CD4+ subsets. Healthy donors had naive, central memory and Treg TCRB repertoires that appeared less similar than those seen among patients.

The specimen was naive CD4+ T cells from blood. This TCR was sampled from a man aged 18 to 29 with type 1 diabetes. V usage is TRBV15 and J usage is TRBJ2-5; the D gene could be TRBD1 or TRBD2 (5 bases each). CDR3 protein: CATSKEGQTQYF. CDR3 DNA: TGTGCCACCAGCAAAGAGGGGCAGACCCAGTACTTC.